The 22 T cell receptor beta chains reported below all come from one sample, sequenced in a study of CD8+ T cells in alopecia areata. TCR sequencing used cDNA made by reverse transcription of extracted RNA. Clones were read by immunoSEQ multiplex PCR, and TCRdb kept only the in-frame ones, dropping some. The sample shows tens of thousands of clones, 96% of them seen only once. The starting material was CD8+ T cells sorted from blood, obtained at week 0. The origin of the receptors is a human donor with alopecia areata.

This clone occurred once. The chain recombines TRBV6-5 with TRBJ1-1; perhaps TRBD1 as D (5 bases). V lost 3 bases and J 6 bases, leaving 14 bases between the germline ends. The CDR3 extends over 14 amino acids. Germline V gene data show CDR1 as MNHEY and CDR2 as SVGAGI. CDR3 region: CASSYSPGGAEAFF. The CDR3, as DNA: TGTGCCAGCAGTTATTCGCCAGGAGGGGCTGAAGCTTTCTTT.

V and J are TRBV7-9 and TRBJ2-5; D is perhaps TRBD1 (7 bases). The CDR3 covers 16 residues. Between the trimmed V and J ends, which lost 5 bases and 2 bases, there was a span of 18 bases. Per the germline V gene, CDR1 is SEHNR and CDR2 is FQNEAQ (reference sequence). The CDR3 region is CASSPPLGGQQETQYF. The CDR3 nucleotides are TGTGCCAGCAGCCCCCCGTTGGGGGGACAGCAAGAGACCCAGTACTTC.

V usage is TRBV25-1 and J usage is TRBJ2-7; D gene ambiguous. The CDR3 contains 14 residues. The germline V gene encodes CDR1 MGHDK and CDR2 SYGVNS. V was shortened by 3 bases and J by 4 bases, with 13 bases between the two germline ends. The CDR3 DNA sequence: TGTGCCAGCAGTGACCAAATACGAGTTTACGAGCAGTACTTC. Translation: CASSDQIRVYEQYF.

The gene calls are TRBV9 and TRBJ2-1; D perhaps matches TRBD1 (6 bases). Trimming removed 3 bases from V and 6 bases from J, with 19 bases in between. This CDR3 has 16 residues. Germline V CDR1 and CDR2: SGDLS, YYNGEE. The CDR3 loop reads CASSAVDWTDGNEQFF. The DNA of the CDR3 is TGTGCCAGCAGCGCCGTGGACTGGACAGACGGCAATGAGCAGTTCTTC. Drawing the rest from reference TRBV9 and TRBJ2-1, the complete variable domain is DSGVTQTPKHLITATGQRVTLRCSPRSGDLSVYWYQQSLDQGLQFLIQYYNGEERAKGNILERFSAQQFPDLHSELNLSSLELGDSALYFCASSAVDWTDGNEQFFGPGTRLTVL.

The V and J genes are TRBV4-2 and TRBJ1-5; TRBD1 agrees at 7 bases. The CDR3 length is 16 residues. Germline CDR1 and CDR2: LGHNA and YNFKEQ. Trimming took 0 bases from V and 2 from J; bases not matched to a gene: 4. The CDR3: CASSQDAQGGNQPQHF. In nucleotides, the CDR3 is TGTGCCAGCAGCCAAGATGCCCAGGGGGGCAATCAGCCCCAGCATTTT.

This chain uses TRBV7-2 with TRBJ2-1; 7 bases align to TRBD2. V trimming: 4 bases; J trimming: 8 bases; junction bases outside the gene matches: 11. The CDR3 runs 15 residues. Germline CDR1 is SGHTA and CDR2 is FQGNSA. CDR3 loop: CASSSSWGGSDEQFF. For the CDR3, the DNA is TGTGCCAGCAGCTCCTCGTGGGGGGGTAGCGATGAGCAGTTCTTC.

The rearrangement joins TRBV14 to TRBJ2-7; D not resolved. The germline V gene encodes CDR1 SGHDN and CDR2 FVKESK. The CDR3 has 15 amino acids. With 1 base removed from V and 7 bases from J, the gap between germline ends came to 17 bases. CDR3 in amino acids: CASSQGRPGLTEQYF. For the CDR3, the DNA is TGTGCCAGCAGCCAAGGGCGGCCCGGTCTAACGGAGCAGTACTTC.

V is TRBV27 and J is TRBJ2-7; D is unclear. Germline V gives CDR1 MNHEY, CDR2 SMNVEV (reference sequence). V dropped 0 bases and J dropped 4 bases, with 7 bases sitting between them. This CDR3 contains 13 residues. This chain's CDR3 is CASSLSKGYEQYF. CDR3 bases: TGTGCCAGCAGTTTATCGAAGGGTTACGAGCAGTACTTC.

Details on this clone: The junction departs from the called germline gene at one end, perhaps through a read error. V usage is TRBV7-7 and J usage is TRBJ2-1; D possibly matches TRBD1 or TRBD2 (6 bases each). Germline V gives CDR1 SSHAT, CDR2 FNYEAQ (reference sequence). The CDR3 covers 15 residues. For the CDR3, the DNA is TGTGCTAGCAGCTTAGCGATCGGGGGCACGCATGAGCAGTTCTTC. This sequence encodes CASSLAIGGTHEQFF.

This chain links TRBV7-2 with TRBJ2-7; 7 bases map to TRBD2. CDR3 length: 15 residues. The germline V gene encodes CDR1 SGHTA and CDR2 FQGNSA. V lost 2 bases, J lost 6 bases, and 10 bases stayed unmatched. The CDR3 spells CASSLLRGSPTEQYF. The DNA of the CDR3 is TGTGCCAGCAGCTTACTGCGGGGGTCCCCCACCGAGCAGTACTTC.

V and J are TRBV4-1 and TRBJ2-1; 11 bases are a match to TRBD2. The CDR3 has 20 residues. V lost 5 bases and J lost 0; bases outside the gene matches: 15. Germline assignment: CDR1 MGHRA and CDR2 YSYEKL. Here the CDR3 reads CASSWRVASGGPGSYNEQFF. The CDR3 region has the DNA TGCGCCAGCAGCTGGCGCGTGGCTAGCGGGGGGCCCGGCTCCTACAATGAGCAGTTCTTC.

The V call is TRBV11-2, the J call TRBJ2-7; 7 bases line up with TRBD1. This CDR3 has 14 amino acids. V dropped 1 base and J dropped 4; count of bases not matched to a gene: 4. Germline V gene lookup returns CDR1 SGHAT and CDR2 FQNNGV. CDR3 in DNA: TGTGCCAGCAGCTTAGGGACAGGAGGATACGAGCAGTACTTC. Residues: CASSLGTGGYEQYF.

The chain recombines TRBV25-1 with TRBJ2-1, with 9 nucleotides matching TRBD1. Germline V CDR1 and CDR2: MGHDK, SYGVNS. The CDR3 covers 14 residues. V lost 10 bases and J lost 4; bases outside the gene matches: 8. CDR3 region: CATHTGTGYNEQFF. The CDR3 bases are TGTGCCACCCATACCGGGACAGGGTACAATGAGCAGTTCTTC.

V usage is TRBV4-3 and J usage is TRBJ2-1; 9 bases are a match to TRBD1. The length of the CDR3 is 14 residues. Germline CDR1 LGHNA, CDR2 YSLEER. V was clipped by 5 bases and J by 9 bases; unmatched bases: 8. Here the CDR3 reads CASSSPGTGFEQFF. In DNA, the CDR3 is TGCGCCAGCAGCTCCCCCGGGACAGGGTTTGAGCAGTTCTTC.

CDR3 protein: CASSLAGTGELYEQYF. The CDR3 DNA reads as TGTGCCAGCAGTTTAGCCGGGACAGGGGAACTCTACGAGCAGTACTTC. V and J are TRBV27 and TRBJ2-7, with 10 bases aligning to TRBD1. V dropped 2 bases and J dropped 3; count of bases not matched to a gene: 7. Germline V gives CDR1 MNHEY, CDR2 SMNVEV (reference sequence). This CDR3 has 16 amino acids.

J is TRBJ2-3 and V is TRBV5-4; D possibly matches TRBD1 or TRBD2 (5 bases each). The length of the CDR3 is 15 residues. Germline-derived CDR1 and CDR2 are SGHNT and YYREEE (reference sequence). Trimming left V 4 bases short and J 0 bases short, with 12 bases between. The CDR3 region is CASSTGLGSTDTQYF. CDR3 bases: TGTGCCAGCAGCACAGGACTGGGGAGCACAGATACGCAGTATTTT.

The CDR3 DNA follows: TGCAGCGTTGAGGCCCCTCCGGCGGGCATCGAACAAGAGACCCAGTACTTC. The encoded protein is CSVEAPPAGIEQETQYF. V usage is TRBV29-1 and J usage is TRBJ2-5, with D maybe TRBD2 (5 bases). The CDR3 covers 17 residues. CDR1 is SQVTM and CDR2 is ANQGSEA in the germline V gene. With 3 bases removed from V and 2 bases from J, the gap between germline ends came to 22 bases.

The chain is built from TRBV27 and TRBJ2-5; D could derive from TRBD1 or TRBD2 (5 bases each). V lost 5 bases and J lost 5, with 21 bases in between. The CDR3 is made up of 16 amino acids. Germline V gene data show CDR1 as MNHEY and CDR2 as SMNVEV (reference sequence). The CDR3 loop is CASSPQGLRRLETQYF. The CDR3 DNA reads as TGTGCCAGCAGTCCGCAGGGTCTTCGGAGGTTGGAGACCCAGTACTTC.

The chain combines TRBV4-1 with TRBJ1-1; D is possibly TRBD1 (6 bases). Germline V gene lookup returns CDR1 MGHRA and CDR2 YSYEKL. V gave up 4 bases and J gave up 0 bases, with 24 bases separating them. The CDR3 runs to 19 residues. The CDR3 is CASSLREVVVGALNTEAFF. The CDR3 DNA is TGCGCCAGCAGCCTCCGAGAGGTGGTGGTGGGGGCATTGAACACTGAAGCTTTCTTT.

The CDR3 bases are TGTGCCAGCAGCCAAGAAAGTTTGGTCGGGGAGCAGTTCTTC. Its protein is CASSQESLVGEQFF. This chain links TRBV4-2 with TRBJ2-1; D not resolved. Germline lookup yields CDR1 LGHNA and CDR2 YNFKEQ. V gave up 0 bases and J gave up 10 bases, with 13 bases separating them. The CDR3 covers 14 residues.

The chain has TRBV2 and TRBJ1-3; tentatively, D is TRBD1 (6 bases). This CDR3 has 16 amino acids. Germline CDR1 is SNHLY and CDR2 is FYNNEI. Deletions cut 4 bases from V and 1 base from J, with 14 bases between. The CDR3 reads CASSVLQGISGNTIYF. CDR3 nucleotides: TGTGCCAGCAGTGTCTTACAGGGAATTTCTGGAAACACCATATATTTT.

The genes are TRBV19 and TRBJ2-7; the D is unclear. The CDR3 is 11 residues long. V was shortened by 5 bases and J by 4 bases, with 6 bases between the two germline ends. CDR1 and CDR2 from the germline V gene are LNHDA and SQIVND (reference sequence). The CDR3 reads CASSRGYEQYF. CDR3 nucleotides: TGTGCCAGTAGTCGAGGTTACGAGCAGTACTTC.